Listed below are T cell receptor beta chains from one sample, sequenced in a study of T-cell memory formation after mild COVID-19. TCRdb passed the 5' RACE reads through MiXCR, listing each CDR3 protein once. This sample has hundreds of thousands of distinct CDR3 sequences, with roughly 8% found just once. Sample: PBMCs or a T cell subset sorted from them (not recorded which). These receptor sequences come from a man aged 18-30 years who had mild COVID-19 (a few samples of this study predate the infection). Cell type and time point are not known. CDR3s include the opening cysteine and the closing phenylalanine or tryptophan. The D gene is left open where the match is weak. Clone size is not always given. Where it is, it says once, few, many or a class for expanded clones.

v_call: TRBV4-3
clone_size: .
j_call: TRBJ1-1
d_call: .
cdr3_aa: CASSQRANTEAFF
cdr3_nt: TGCGCCAGCAGCCAACGGGCGAACACTGAAGCTTTCTTT

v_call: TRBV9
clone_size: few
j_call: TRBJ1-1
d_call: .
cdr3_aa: CASSPRSGHTEAFF
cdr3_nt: TGTGCCAGCAGCCCACGTTCAGGGCACACTGAAGCTTTCTTT

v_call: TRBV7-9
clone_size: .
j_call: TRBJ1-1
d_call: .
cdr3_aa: CASSSTGRGGYTEAFF
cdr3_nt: TGTGCCAGCAGCTCCACAGGGAGGGGGGGGTACACTGAAGCTTTCTTT

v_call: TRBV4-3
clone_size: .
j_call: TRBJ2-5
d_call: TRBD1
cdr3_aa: CASSQDYDRAETQYF
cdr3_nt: TGCGCCAGCAGCCAAGATTACGACAGGGCAGAGACCCAGTACTTC

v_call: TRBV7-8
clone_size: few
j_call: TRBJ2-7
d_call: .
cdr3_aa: CASSPQAGSSYEQYF
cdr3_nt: TGTGCCAGCAGCCCCCAAGCCGGGAGCTCCTACGAGCAGTACTTC

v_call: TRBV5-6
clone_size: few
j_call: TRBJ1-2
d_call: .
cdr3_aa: CASSSYTAHREIYYGYTF
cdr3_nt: TGTGCCAGCAGCTCCTATACTGCTCACAGGGAGATCTACTATGGCTACACCTTC

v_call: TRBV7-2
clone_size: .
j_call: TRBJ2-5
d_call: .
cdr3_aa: CASSLAPQGKETQYF
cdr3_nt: TGTGCCAGCAGCTTAGCGCCACAGGGTAAAGAGACCCAGTACTTC

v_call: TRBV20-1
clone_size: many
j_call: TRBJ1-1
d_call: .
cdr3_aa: CSARGWNTEAFF
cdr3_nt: TGCAGTGCTAGGGGATGGAACACTGAAGCTTTCTTT

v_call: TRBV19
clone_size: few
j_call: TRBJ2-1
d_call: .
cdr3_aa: CASRPDSRGGNEQFF
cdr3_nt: TGTGCCAGTAGACCAGACTCCAGGGGTGGCAATGAGCAGTTCTTC

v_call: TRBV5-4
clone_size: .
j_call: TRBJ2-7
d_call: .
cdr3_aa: CASRPQGSYEQYF
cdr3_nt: TGTGCCAGCAGACCCCAGGGCTCCTACGAGCAGTACTTC

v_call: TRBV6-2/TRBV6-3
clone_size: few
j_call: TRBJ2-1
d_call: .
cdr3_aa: CASSTHGGYNEQFF
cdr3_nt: TGTGCCAGCAGTACCCATGGGGGGTACAATGAGCAGTTCTTC

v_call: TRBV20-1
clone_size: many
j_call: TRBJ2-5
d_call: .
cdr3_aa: CSARESGSWGETQYF
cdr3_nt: TGCAGTGCTAGGGAGAGCGGGTCCTGGGGAGAGACCCAGTACTTC

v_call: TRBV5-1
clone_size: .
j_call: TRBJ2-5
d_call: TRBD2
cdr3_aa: CASSPDLAGGEETQYF
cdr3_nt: TGCGCCAGCAGCCCCGACCTAGCGGGGGGCGAAGAGACCCAGTACTTC

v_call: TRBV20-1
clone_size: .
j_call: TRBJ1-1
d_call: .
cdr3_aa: CSASPTRGVNTEAFF
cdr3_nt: TGCAGTGCTAGTCCCACCCGGGGGGTGAACACTGAAGCTTTCTTT

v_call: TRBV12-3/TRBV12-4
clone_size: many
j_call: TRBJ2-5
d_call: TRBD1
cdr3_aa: CASTTTGGGETQYF
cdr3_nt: TGTGCCAGCACCACCACAGGGGGCGGGGAGACCCAGTACTTC

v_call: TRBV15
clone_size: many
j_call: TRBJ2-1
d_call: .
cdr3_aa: CATSRPGQPYNEQFF
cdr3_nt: TGTGCCACCAGCCGGCCAGGCCAGCCCTACAATGAGCAGTTCTTC

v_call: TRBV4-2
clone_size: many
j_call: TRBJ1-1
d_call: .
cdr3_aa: CASSGQLGTEAFF
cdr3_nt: TGTGCCAGCAGCGGACAGTTAGGCACTGAAGCTTTCTTT

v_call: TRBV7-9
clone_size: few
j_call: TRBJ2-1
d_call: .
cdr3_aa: CASSKPPGWYNEQFF
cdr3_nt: TGTGCCAGCAGTAAACCACCGGGGTGGTACAATGAGCAGTTCTTC

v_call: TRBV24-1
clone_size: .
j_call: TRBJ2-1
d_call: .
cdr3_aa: CATSDAHRASYNEQFF
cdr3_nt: TGTGCCACCAGTGATGCCCACAGGGCCTCCTACAATGAGCAGTTCTTC

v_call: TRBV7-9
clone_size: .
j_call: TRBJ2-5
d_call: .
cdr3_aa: CASQKMDGETQYF
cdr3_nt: TGTGCCAGTCAGAAGATGGACGGAGAGACCCAGTACTTC

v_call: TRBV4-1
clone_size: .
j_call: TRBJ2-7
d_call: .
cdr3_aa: CASSQEGRAVQYF
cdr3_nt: TGCGCCAGCAGCCAAGAAGGCAGGGCAGTGCAGTACTTC

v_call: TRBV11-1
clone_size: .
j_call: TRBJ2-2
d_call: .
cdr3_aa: CASKWSENTGELFF
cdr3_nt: TGTGCCAGCAAATGGTCCGAGAACACCGGGGAGCTGTTTTTT

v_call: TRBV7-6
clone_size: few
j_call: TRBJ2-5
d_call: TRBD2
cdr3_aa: CASSSVAGGETQYF
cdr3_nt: TGTGCCAGCAGCTCCGTAGCGGGCGGAGAGACCCAGTACTTC

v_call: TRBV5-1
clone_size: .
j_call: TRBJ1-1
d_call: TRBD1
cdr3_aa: CASSPDRGFTNTEAFF
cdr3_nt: TGCGCCAGCAGCCCGGACAGGGGATTCACGAACACTGAAGCTTTCTTT

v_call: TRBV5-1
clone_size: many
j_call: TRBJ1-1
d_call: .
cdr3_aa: CASSYTTNTEAFF
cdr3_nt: TGCGCCAGCAGCTACACAACGAACACTGAAGCTTTCTTT

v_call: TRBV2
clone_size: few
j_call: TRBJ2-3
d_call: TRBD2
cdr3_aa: CASSVSGVGDTQYF
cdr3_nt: TGTGCCAGCAGTGTAAGCGGGGTGGGAGATACGCAGTATTTT

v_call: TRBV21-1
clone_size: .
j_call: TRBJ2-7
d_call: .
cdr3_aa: CASSYRGRRDEQYF
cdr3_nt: TGTGCCAGCAGCTACAGGGGGCGCCGGGACGAGCAGTACTTC

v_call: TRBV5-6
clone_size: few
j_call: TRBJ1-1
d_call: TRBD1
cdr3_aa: CASSPGTGKTFF
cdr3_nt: TGTGCCAGCAGCCCGGGGACAGGGAAGACTTTCTTT

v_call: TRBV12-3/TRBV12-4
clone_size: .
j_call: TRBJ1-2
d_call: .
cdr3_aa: CASSLALGLPTNYGYTF
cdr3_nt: TGTGCCAGCAGTTTAGCGCTGGGGCTCCCAACTAACTATGGCTACACCTTC

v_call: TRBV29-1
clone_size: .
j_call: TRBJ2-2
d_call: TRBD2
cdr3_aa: CSVELLAGGTGELFF
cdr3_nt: TGCAGCGTTGAACTCCTAGCGGGGGGCACCGGGGAGCTGTTTTTT

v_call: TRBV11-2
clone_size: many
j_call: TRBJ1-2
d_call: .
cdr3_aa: CASSSGPGGLRGYTF
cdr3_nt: TGTGCCAGCAGCTCAGGCCCGGGGGGCCTTAGAGGCTACACCTTC

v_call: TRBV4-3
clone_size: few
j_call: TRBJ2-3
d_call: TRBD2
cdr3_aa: CASSLSTSGGRSPQYF
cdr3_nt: TGCGCCAGCAGTCTCTCGACTAGCGGGGGGCGTTCTCCGCAGTATTTT

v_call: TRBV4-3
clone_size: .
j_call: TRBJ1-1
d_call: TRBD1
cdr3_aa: CASSRTGGGYNTEAFF
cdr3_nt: TGCGCCAGCAGCCGCACCGGAGGGGGCTATAACACTGAAGCTTTCTTT

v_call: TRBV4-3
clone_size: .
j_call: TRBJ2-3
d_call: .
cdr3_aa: CASSQEGIYTDTQYF
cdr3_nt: TGCGCCAGCAGCCAAGAAGGGATTTACACAGATACGCAGTATTTT

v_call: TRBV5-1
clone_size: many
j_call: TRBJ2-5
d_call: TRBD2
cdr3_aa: CASSPNSGGPQETQYF
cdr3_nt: TGCGCCAGCAGCCCCAATAGCGGGGGCCCTCAAGAGACCCAGTACTTC

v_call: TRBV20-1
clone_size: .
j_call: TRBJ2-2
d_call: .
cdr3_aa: CSARDYLTGELFF
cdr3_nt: TGCAGTGCTAGGGACTACCTCACCGGGGAGCTGTTTTTT

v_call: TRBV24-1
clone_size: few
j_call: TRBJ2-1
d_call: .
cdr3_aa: CATSDYQDSYNEQFF
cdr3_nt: TGTGCCACCAGTGATTACCAAGACAGCTACAATGAGCAGTTCTTC

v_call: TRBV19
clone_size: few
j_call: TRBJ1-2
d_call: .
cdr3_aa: CASSLADRISYGYTF
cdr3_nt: TGTGCCAGTAGCCTGGCGGACAGAATCAGCTATGGCTACACCTTC

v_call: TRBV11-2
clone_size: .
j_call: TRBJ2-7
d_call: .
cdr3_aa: CASSLIFYEQYF
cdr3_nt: TGTGCCAGCAGCTTAATCTTTTACGAGCAGTACTTC

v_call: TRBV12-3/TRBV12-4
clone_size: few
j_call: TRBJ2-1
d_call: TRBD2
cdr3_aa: CASSPGGGRSDEQFF
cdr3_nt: TGTGCCAGCAGTCCCGGGGGGGGGCGCTCCGATGAGCAGTTCTTC

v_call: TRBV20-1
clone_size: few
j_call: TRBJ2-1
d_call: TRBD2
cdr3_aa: CSAPEGGGYNEQFF
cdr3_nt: TGCAGTGCCCCGGAGGGCGGGGGGTACAATGAGCAGTTCTTC

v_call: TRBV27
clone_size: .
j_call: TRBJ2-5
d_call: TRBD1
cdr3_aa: CASSWDRGQETQYF
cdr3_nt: TGTGCCAGCAGTTGGGACAGGGGGCAAGAGACCCAGTACTTC

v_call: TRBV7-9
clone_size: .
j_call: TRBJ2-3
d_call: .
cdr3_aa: CASSLVETTDTQYF
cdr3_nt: TGTGCCAGCAGCTTAGTGGAGACCACAGATACGCAGTATTTT

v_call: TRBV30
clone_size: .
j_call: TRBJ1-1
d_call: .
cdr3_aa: CAWSVLGDTEAFF
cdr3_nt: TGTGCCTGGAGTGTTTTGGGGGACACTGAAGCTTTCTTT

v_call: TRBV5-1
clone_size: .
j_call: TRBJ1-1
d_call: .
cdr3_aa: CASSLTGTDGTEAFF
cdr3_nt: TGCGCCAGCAGCTTGACCGGAACGGATGGCACTGAAGCTTTCTTT

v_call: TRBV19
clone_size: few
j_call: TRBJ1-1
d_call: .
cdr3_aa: CASSLNGEAFF
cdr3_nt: TGTGCCAGTAGTCTGAACGGTGAAGCTTTCTTT

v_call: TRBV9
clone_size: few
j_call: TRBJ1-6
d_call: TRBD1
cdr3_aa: CASSDGTGPLPLHF
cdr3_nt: TGTGCCAGCAGCGACGGGACAGGCCCCCTCCCCCTCCACTTT

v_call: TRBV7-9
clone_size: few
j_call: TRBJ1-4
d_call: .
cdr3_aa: CASSPIPDRPGGEKLFF
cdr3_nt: TGTGCCAGCAGCCCCATCCCGGACCGTCCGGGGGGTGAAAAACTGTTTTTT

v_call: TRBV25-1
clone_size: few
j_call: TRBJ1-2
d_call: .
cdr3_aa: CASSESEGEWFGYTF
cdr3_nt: TGTGCCAGCAGTGAATCGGAAGGGGAATGGTTTGGCTACACCTTC

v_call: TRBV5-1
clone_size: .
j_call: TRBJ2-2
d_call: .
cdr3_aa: CASSLDAGNTGELFF
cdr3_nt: TGCGCCAGCAGCTTGGACGCGGGGAACACCGGGGAGCTGTTTTTT

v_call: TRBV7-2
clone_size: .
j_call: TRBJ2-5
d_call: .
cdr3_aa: CASSVSAETQYF
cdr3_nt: TGTGCCAGCAGCGTCTCCGCGGAGACCCAGTACTTC

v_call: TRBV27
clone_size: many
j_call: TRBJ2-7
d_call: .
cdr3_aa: CASSYSDSSYEQYF
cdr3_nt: TGTGCCAGCAGTTACTCCGATAGCTCCTACGAGCAGTACTTC

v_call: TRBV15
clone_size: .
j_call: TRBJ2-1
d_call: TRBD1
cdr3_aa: CATSRDRDRGDDEQFF
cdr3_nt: TGTGCCACCAGCAGAGATCGCGACAGGGGGGACGATGAGCAGTTCTTC

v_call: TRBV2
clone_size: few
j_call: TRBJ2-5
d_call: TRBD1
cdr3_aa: CASGDRAYQETQYF
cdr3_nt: TGTGCCAGCGGAGACAGGGCGTACCAAGAGACCCAGTACTTC

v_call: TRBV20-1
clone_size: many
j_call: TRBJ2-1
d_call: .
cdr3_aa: CSARERSSYNEQFF
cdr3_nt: TGCAGTGCTAGGGAGCGGAGCTCCTACAATGAGCAGTTCTTC

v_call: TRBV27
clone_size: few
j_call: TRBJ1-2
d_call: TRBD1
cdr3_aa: CATRAGTGLDNYGYTF
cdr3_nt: TGTGCCACTCGGGCCGGGACAGGGTTGGATAACTATGGCTACACCTTC

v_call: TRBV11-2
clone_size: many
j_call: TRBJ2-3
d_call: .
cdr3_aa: CASSSTDTQYF
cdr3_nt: TGTGCCAGCAGCTCCACAGATACGCAGTATTTT

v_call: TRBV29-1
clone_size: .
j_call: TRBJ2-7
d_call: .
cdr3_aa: CSVEDVSSYEQYF
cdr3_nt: TGCAGCGTTGAAGACGTGAGCTCCTACGAGCAGTACTTC

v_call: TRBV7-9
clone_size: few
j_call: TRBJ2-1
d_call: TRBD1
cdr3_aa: CASSPRQGSYEQFF
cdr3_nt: TGTGCCAGCAGCCCCAGACAGGGTTCGTATGAGCAGTTCTTC